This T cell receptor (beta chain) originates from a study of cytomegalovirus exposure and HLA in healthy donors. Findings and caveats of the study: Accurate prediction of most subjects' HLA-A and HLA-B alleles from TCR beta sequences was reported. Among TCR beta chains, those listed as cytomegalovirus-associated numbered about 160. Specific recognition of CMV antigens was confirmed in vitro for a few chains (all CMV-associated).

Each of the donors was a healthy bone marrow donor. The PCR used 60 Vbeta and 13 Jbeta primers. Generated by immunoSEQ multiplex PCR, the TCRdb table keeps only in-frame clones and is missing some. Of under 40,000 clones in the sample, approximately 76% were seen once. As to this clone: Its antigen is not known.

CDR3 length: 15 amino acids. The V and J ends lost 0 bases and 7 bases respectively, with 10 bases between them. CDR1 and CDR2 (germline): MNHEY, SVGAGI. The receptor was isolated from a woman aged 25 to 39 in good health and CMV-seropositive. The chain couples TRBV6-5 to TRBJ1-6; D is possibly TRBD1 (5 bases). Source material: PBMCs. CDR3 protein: CASSYSQAGNSPLHF. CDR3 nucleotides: TGTGCCAGCAGTTACTCGCAGGCAGGGAATTCACCCCTCCACTTT.